The 27 T cell receptor beta chains presented below share a single source sample, sequenced in a study of CD8+ T cells in alopecia areata. Treatment here: oral pan-JAK inhibitor, 5-10 mg twice daily. Reverse transcription of extracted RNA yielded cDNA, which provided the sequencing template. Sequencing used immunoSEQ multiplex PCR; TCRdb keeps in-frame clones, though not all of them. The data show about 250,000 clones, around three fifths seen once. The specimen comprised CD4+ T cells sorted from blood, sampled at approximately week 51, from a patient treated with tofacitinib. These receptors originate from a human donor with alopecia areata.

This chain joins TRBV14 and TRBJ2-5; D ambiguous. Germline-derived CDR1 and CDR2 are SGHDN and FVKESK. The CDR3 sequence is 11 residues long. Trimming left V 4 bases short and J 1 base short, with 1 base between. The CDR3 spells CASSRQETQYF. CDR3 DNA sequence: TGTGCCAGCAGCCGCCAAGAGACCCAGTACTTC.

This CDR3 is CAWSPMGGNTEAFF. CDR3 DNA sequence: TGTGCCTGGAGTCCAATGGGTGGGAACACTGAAGCTTTCTTT. The V call is TRBV30, the J call TRBJ1-1, with unresolved D. V was shortened by 2 bases and J by 1 base, with 11 bases between the two germline ends. From germline, CDR1 is GTSNPN and CDR2 SVGIG (reference sequence). The CDR3 has 14 residues.

This chain links TRBV29-1 with TRBJ1-1; a weak D match, TRBD1 (5 bases). The CDR3 is 15 amino acids. CDR1 is SQVTM, CDR2 ANQGSEA, per germline. V was cut by 3 bases and J by 0 bases, with 14 bases left in between. DNA of the CDR3: TGCAGCGTTGATGGGATCGACAGCATGAACACTGAAGCTTTCTTT. Its protein product is CSVDGIDSMNTEAFF.

The J gene is TRBJ1-2, the V gene TRBV9; 8 nucleotides agree with TRBD1. The CDR3 sequence is 13 residues long. Trimming removed 4 bases from V and 2 bases from J; junction bases left unmatched: 1. Germline CDR1 is SGDLS and CDR2 is YYNGEE. The CDR3 DNA sequence: TGTGCCAGCAGCTGGACAGGGAACTATGGCTACACCTTC. Residues: CASSWTGNYGYTF.

V gene TRBV30 combines with J gene TRBJ2-5; D not certain. CDR1 is GTSNPN, CDR2 SVGIG, per germline (reference sequence). V lost 0 bases and J lost 2, with 10 bases in between. The CDR3 contains 14 residues. CDR3 nucleotide sequence: TGTGCCTGGAGTGTTGGGAACAGTCAAGAGACCCAGTACTTC. It specifies CAWSVGNSQETQYF.

The chain uses TRBV20-1 and TRBJ2-7; possibly TRBD1 for D (5 bases). Germline-derived CDR1 and CDR2 are DFQATT and SNEGSKA (reference sequence). The CDR3 is 11 amino acids. The V end was cut by 6 bases, the J end by 3 bases, with 9 bases between. CDR3 loop: CSASDSYEQYF. CDR3 sequence (DNA): TGCAGTGCCTCTGACAGCTACGAGCAGTACTTC.

The genes are TRBV7-2 and TRBJ1-1, with D uncertain. The CDR3 totals 13 residues. Germline V gene sequence: CDR1 SGHTA, CDR2 FQGNSA. Trimming removed 8 bases at V and 1 base at J, with 11 bases between. This CDR3 reads CASAVARNTEAFF. The CDR3 coding sequence is TGTGCCAGCGCAGTAGCCAGGAACACTGAAGCTTTCTTT. The whole variable domain, remainder taken from reference TRBV7-2 and TRBJ1-1, is GAGVSQSPSNKVTEKGKDVELRCDPISGHTALYWYRQSLGQGLEFLIYFQGNSAPDKSGLPSDRFSAERTGGSVSTLTIQRTQQEDSAVYLCASAVARNTEAFFGQGTRLTVV.

Only one count was recorded for this clone. The chain uses TRBV9 and TRBJ1-2, with TRBD1 matching 11 bases. Germline CDR1 SGDLS, CDR2 YYNGEE. With 0 bases clipped from V and 8 bases from J, the junction kept 6 bases outside the gene matches. CDR3 length: 15 amino acids. The CDR3 coding sequence is TGTGCCAGCAGCGTAGCTGGACAGGGGGCCTTAGGCTACACCTTC. It specifies CASSVAGQGALGYTF.

This chain joins TRBV7-9 and TRBJ2-7; the D call may be TRBD1 or TRBD2 (5 bases each). Germline V gene lookup returns CDR1 SEHNR and CDR2 FQNEAQ (reference sequence). The V end was cut by 6 bases, the J end by 0 bases, with 15 bases between. This CDR3 spans 15 amino acids. The CDR3 loop is CASREWDVSSYEQYF. CDR3 coding DNA: TGTGCCAGCAGAGAGTGGGACGTCAGCTCCTACGAGCAGTACTTC.

The rearrangement uses TRBV18 and TRBJ2-1, with TRBD2 identical over 10 bases. CDR1 and CDR2 from the germline V gene are KGHSH and LQKENI. CDR3 length: 18 residues. Trimming at V came to 3 bases and at J to 0 bases, leaving 8 bases not matched to a gene. The CDR3 DNA reads as TGTGCCAGCTCACCCCCTAGCGGGGGCGTAAGCTCCTACAATGAGCAGTTCTTC. Its protein is CASSPPSGGVSSYNEQFF.

CDR3 in amino acids: CASSQDEETQYF. The CDR3, as DNA: TGTGCCAGCAGCCAGGATGAAGAGACCCAGTACTTC. The rearrangement links TRBV7-9 to TRBJ2-5; no firm D call. This CDR3 contains 12 residues. V lost 5 bases to trimming and J lost 3 bases, with 7 bases between them. The V gene's germline CDR1 is SEHNR and CDR2 FQNEAQ (reference sequence).

J is TRBJ1-1 and V is TRBV6-6; D is ambiguous. This CDR3 is built from 14 residues. V was cut by 4 bases and J by 1 base, with 10 bases left in between. Germline CDR1 is MNHNY and CDR2 is SVGAGI (reference sequence). The CDR3 coding sequence is TGTGCCAGCAGTTCCCGGACGGCGAACACTGAAGCTTTCTTT. It encodes CASSSRTANTEAFF.

The CDR3 DNA reads TGTGCCAGCAGCTTAAGCCCCTTTCAGCCTCAAGAGACCCAGTACTTC. Protein product: CASSLSPFQPQETQYF. The chain links TRBV7-8 to TRBJ2-5; D not certain. This CDR3 region has 16 residues. Deletions cut 2 bases from V and 2 bases from J, with 15 bases between. Germline CDR1 reads SGHVS; CDR2 reads FQNEAQ.

This chain links TRBV7-9 with TRBJ1-1; D gene unclear. The CDR3 covers 14 residues. The V end was cut by 7 bases, the J end by 0 bases, with 12 bases between. Germline V gene lookup returns CDR1 SEHNR and CDR2 FQNEAQ (reference sequence). Here the CDR3 DNA reads TGTGCCAGCACATATAGGGCCCTGAACACTGAAGCTTTCTTT. This codes for CASTYRALNTEAFF.

V is TRBV29-1 and J is TRBJ2-3, with 9 bases that match TRBD2. V lost 4 bases, J lost 4 bases, and 3 bases stayed unmatched. The CDR3 sequence is 13 residues long. The V gene's germline CDR1 is SQVTM and CDR2 ANQGSEA. The CDR3 sequence: CSVASGVADTQYF. CDR3 coding DNA: TGCAGCGTTGCTAGCGGGGTCGCAGATACGCAGTATTTT.

V is TRBV9 and J is TRBJ2-7; D may be TRBD2 (7 bases). The CDR3 consists of 16 residues. V shed 0 bases and J shed 0 bases, with 13 bases lying between them. Germline-derived CDR1 and CDR2 are SGDLS and YYNGEE. The CDR3 loop is CASSVDGGGASYEQYF. CDR3 DNA sequence: TGTGCCAGCAGCGTAGACGGCGGGGGCGCCTCCTACGAGCAGTACTTC.

In regard to this clone: This sample also contains other DNA sequences that code for the same CDR3. This chain links TRBV5-1 with TRBJ1-1; D gene unclear. Trimming left V 0 bases short and J 0 bases short, with 6 bases between. Germline V gives CDR1 SGHRS, CDR2 YFSETQ. The CDR3 extends over 14 amino acids. The CDR3, as DNA: TGCGCCAGCAGCTTGGCCGGAATGAACACTGAAGCTTTCTTT. Its protein product is CASSLAGMNTEAFF.

The table lists this clone with many counts. This chain links TRBV2 with TRBJ2-3, with 16 bases that match TRBD2. The V segment lost 8 bases and the J segment 8 bases; nucleotides outside the gene matches: 10. The V gene's germline CDR1 is SNHLY and CDR2 FYNNEI. This CDR3 is 16 amino acids long. CDR3 loop: CASHEGLAGGQGTQYF. The CDR3 DNA follows: TGTGCCAGCCATGAGGGACTAGCGGGGGGGCAAGGTACGCAGTATTTT.

The chain uses TRBV7-9 and TRBJ2-3, with D uncertain. V was cut by 3 bases and J by 4 bases, with 14 bases left in between. Germline lookup yields CDR1 SEHNR and CDR2 FQNEAQ (reference sequence). The CDR3 spans 15 residues. CDR3 DNA: TGTGCCAGCAGCTTTGGCTCAGGTAGTGCAGATACGCAGTATTTT. It yields the protein CASSFGSGSADTQYF.

The V and J genes are TRBV9 and TRBJ2-3; the D gene is possibly TRBD2 (5 bases). Germline assignment: CDR1 SGDLS and CDR2 YYNGEE. The V and J ends lost 2 bases and 0 bases respectively, with 13 bases between them. This CDR3 comprises 16 residues. CDR3 sequence reads: CASSVLGERSTDTQYF. CDR3 nucleotides: TGTGCCAGCAGCGTCCTCGGGGAGCGCAGCACAGATACGCAGTATTTT.

The chain joins TRBV29-1 to TRBJ2-1; D might be TRBD1 (5 bases). Trimming pared 3 bases from V and 6 bases from J, leaving 18 bases between. Germline-derived CDR1 and CDR2 are SQVTM and ANQGSEA. The length of the CDR3 is 15 residues. Here the CDR3 DNA reads TGCAGCGTTGATCAGAAGAACAGGTTATTCAATGAGCAGTTCTTC. This gives the protein CSVDQKNRLFNEQFF.

The chain employs TRBV28 and TRBJ2-5; no firm D call. Deletions cut 8 bases from V and 4 bases from J, with 14 bases between. Germline assignment: CDR1 MDHEN and CDR2 SYDVKM. The CDR3 has 13 residues. The CDR3 loop reads CASQSGLLETQYF. The CDR3 bases are TGTGCCAGCCAAAGTGGCCTCCTAGAGACCCAGTACTTC.

The J gene is TRBJ2-3, the V gene TRBV4-1; unclear D gene. Trimming removed 1 base from V and 0 bases from J, with 11 bases in between. CDR1 and CDR2 (germline): MGHRA, YSYEKL. This CDR3 is 16 amino acids long. CDR3 residues: CASSQGLSASTDTQYF. The CDR3 coding sequence is TGCGCCAGCAGCCAAGGGCTGTCAGCTAGCACAGATACGCAGTATTTT.

The chain has TRBV15 and TRBJ2-2; no clear D gene. Germline V gene sequence: CDR1 LNHNV, CDR2 YYDKDF (reference sequence). The CDR3 spans 17 residues. V lost 1 base, J lost 2 bases, and 14 bases lay in between. CDR3 sequence reads: CATSRGGPAGNTGELFF. The DNA for the CDR3 is TGTGCCACCAGCAGAGGAGGTCCAGCCGGAAACACCGGGGAGCTGTTTTTT.

There are a few counts of this clone. This sequence joins TRBV7-2 and TRBJ2-5; TRBD2 matches at 7 bases. The germline V gene encodes CDR1 SGHTA and CDR2 FQGNSA. V lost 4 bases to trimming and J lost 2 bases; unmatched junction nucleotides: 13. The CDR3 has 17 amino acids. The CDR3 loop reads CASSSQPRAGVQETQYF. DNA for the CDR3: TGTGCCAGCAGCTCCCAACCTAGGGCGGGGGTACAAGAGACCCAGTACTTC.

This clone has only a few counts. The CDR3 nucleotides read TGTGCCAGTAGTGTAACAGGGAGAGCCAACGTCCTGACTTTC. This encodes CASSVTGRANVLTF. The J gene is TRBJ2-6, the V gene TRBV19; D is perhaps TRBD1 (6 bases). Trimming removed 5 bases at V and 7 bases at J, with 12 bases between. Germline V gene lookup returns CDR1 LNHDA and CDR2 SQIVND (reference sequence). This CDR3 spans 14 amino acids.

V is TRBV7-8 and J is TRBJ1-1; D gene unclear. The CDR3 runs 13 residues. Germline V gives CDR1 SGHVS, CDR2 FQNEAQ. The V end lost 3 bases, the J end lost 1 base, and 6 bases lay between the germline ends. The DNA for the CDR3 is TGTGCCAGCAGCTTTACACAGAACACTGAAGCTTTCTTT. Translating gives CASSFTQNTEAFF. Variable domain in full (rest from reference TRBV7-8 and TRBJ1-1): GAGVSQSPRYKVAKRGQDVALRCDPISGHVSLFWYQQALGQGPEFLTYFQNEAQLDKSGLPSDRFFAERPEGSVSTLKIQRTQQEDSAVYLCASSFTQNTEAFFGQGTRLTVV.